This paragraph covers one T cell receptor beta chain sequence. The antigen is unknown. Cohort: HPV-negative, locally advanced oral cavity squamous cell carcinoma patients. Trimming cost V 4 bases and J 2 bases; bases outside gene matches: 15. CDR3 length: 19 amino acids. The V gene's germline CDR1 is SGHRS and CDR2 YFSETQ. This entry belongs to a study of neoadjuvant anti-PD-1 for oral cavity cancer. The wider study: Patients without progression received a fourth nivolumab dose around day 43, then surgical resection on days 50-56.

General observations from the study: Only a few patients per response group were TCR-analyzed; validation needed.

Profiling relied on immunoSEQ multiplex PCR, and the TCRdb table lists in-frame clones only, not all of them. The profile shows more than 5,500 clones, 40% to 55% of them singletons. The chain recombines TRBV5-1 with TRBJ2-5; 12 nucleotides match TRBD2. The sequence derives from a person aged 35-79 years with oral cavity squamous cell carcinoma. The material sequenced was tumor tissue, taken before nivolumab (anti-PD-1) treatment. CDR3 protein: CASSPLVASGGAGQETQYF. The CDR3 DNA is TGCGCCAGCAGCCCCCTGGTTGCTAGCGGGGGGGCGGGGCAAGAGACCCAGTACTTC.